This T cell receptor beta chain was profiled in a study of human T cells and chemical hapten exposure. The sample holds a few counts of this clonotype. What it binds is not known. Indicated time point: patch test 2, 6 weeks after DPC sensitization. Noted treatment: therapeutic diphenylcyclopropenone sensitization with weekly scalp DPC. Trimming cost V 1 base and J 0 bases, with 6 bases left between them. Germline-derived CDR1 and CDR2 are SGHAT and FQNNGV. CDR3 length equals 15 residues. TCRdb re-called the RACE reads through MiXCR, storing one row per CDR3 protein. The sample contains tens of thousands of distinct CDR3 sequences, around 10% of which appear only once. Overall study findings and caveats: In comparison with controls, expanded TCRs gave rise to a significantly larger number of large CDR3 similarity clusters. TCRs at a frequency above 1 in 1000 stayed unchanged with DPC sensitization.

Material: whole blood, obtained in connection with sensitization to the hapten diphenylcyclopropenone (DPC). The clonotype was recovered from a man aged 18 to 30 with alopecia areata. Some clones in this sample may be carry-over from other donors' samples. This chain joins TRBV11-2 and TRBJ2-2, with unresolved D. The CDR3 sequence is CASSLVTANTGELFF. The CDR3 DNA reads TGTGCCAGCAGCTTAGTCACGGCGAACACCGGGGAGCTGTTTTTT.